Sequencing of this T cell receptor (beta chain) was carried out in a study of cytomegalovirus exposure and HLA in healthy donors (dated by TCRdb to about 2017). Context from the whole study: In an earlier analysis of fewer than 750 of the donors, approximately 300 Gb of sequence data and 100 million or so unique TCR beta sequences from roughly 190 million T cells were reported. The study used immunosequencing to profile the T cell repertoires of around 600 subjects and linked those repertoires to cytomegalovirus serostatus. Genome-wide SNP genotypes for about 65% of the 666 donors were used in a later genetic analysis, which treated that subset as a discovery cohort. Both class I and class II loci were covered by HLA typing, at four-digit resolution. The study aimed to test whether signatures of past pathogen exposure could be identified by cataloging public T cell receptors. Donor age, sex, ethnicity and CMV serostatus were compiled together with the repertoire data. Five DR-DQ haplotypes were treated as single units for association and clustering because of strong linkage in the cohort. About 280 gigabases of sequencing data and around 88 million unique TCR sequences made up an early release that covered 500 to 650 HLA-typed donors. Rather than using new phenotypic data, the later analysis identified candidate immune exposures from TCR beta sequences and from how often those sequences occurred across donors. In an earlier analysis of roughly 600 of the donors, high-throughput TCR beta sequencing was used to judge whether each TCR beta V gene segment behaved as functional or pseudogenic. Among some 400 genotyped donors of the cohort, an average of approximately 240,000 unique TCR beta nucleotide sequences were sequenced per donor, roughly 18% of them non-productive. High-throughput TCR immunosequencing, statistical association of individual TCRs with disease status, and machine learning were combined to predict cytomegalovirus infection status. The genetic ancestry cluster associated with self-reported Caucasian donors included around four fifths of the 398 genotyped donors. A separate validation cohort of over a hundred different subjects was used in addition to the roughly 720-subject first cohort. Every repertoire in the discovery cohort had been generated on one and the same sequencing platform. A later analysis re-analyzed previously published TCR beta repertoires from 666 donors and added high-resolution HLA genotyping to study TCR occurrence patterns. Typing coverage differed by locus: A, B, C, DRB1 and DQB1 were typed in roughly 620-640 donors, DQA1 in about 510, DPA1 in approximately 610, and DPB1 in around 490.

Relative to its sample, this clone is medium-sized (0.01 to 0.1%). The antigen it binds to is not known. No base-level quality is on record; no much larger clone is a single base apart. The CDR3 numbers 15 residues from cysteine through phenylalanine. Here the CDR3 DNA is all that survives: 45 bases in frame from base 1. Taken from the germline V gene (reference sequence), the CDR1 and CDR2 loops are PRHDT and FYEKMQ. Unmatched junction bases come to 2, with V trimmed by 1 base and J by 1 base. The cohort comprised fewer than 750 healthy bone marrow donors. At the time of sampling, all cohort members were nominally healthy, though unrecorded immune exposures were likely present. The donor tested CMV seropositive, placing the donor among the roughly 300 seropositive members of the cohort. A peripheral blood sample was provided by each donor, and peripheral blood mononuclear cells were used for TCR beta sequencing. The Qiagen DNeasy Blood Extraction Kit was used to extract genomic DNA from the blood cell samples.

Paper-wide results and their limitations: Presence/absence analyses assumed roughly uniform sequencing depth across donors, an assumption that may not hold. Most CMV-associated TCR beta chains appeared to be HLA-restricted in a later analysis, and the HLA associations seemed to be driven largely by CMV exposure. A later analysis reported that several top co-occurrence clusters appeared linked to parvovirus B19, influenza, CMV and Epstein-Barr virus. A further reported finding was that TCR beta sequences accurately predicted the HLA-A and HLA-B alleles for most subjects in the first cohort. In a later analysis, HLA-associated TCR beta chains were found to be more clonally expanded and to have lower generation probabilities than equally common non-associated chains. Some 15 rarely observed V segments, including chromosome 9 orphons, were excluded from the earlier analysis of about 610 of the donors because counts were too low. Most TCR sequences were seen in very few donors, while some public TCRs were found in many individuals. A total of 150 or so TCR beta chains were listed by the study as associated with cytomegalovirus. Correlated functional status among segregating V segments might be attributable to linkage disequilibrium, but an unknown experimental factor could not be ruled out. V-gene and J-gene trimming of TCR beta chains was associated with a missense DCLRE1C variant in a later genetic analysis, and the association was replicated in an independent cohort. In an earlier analysis of some 540 of the donors, most TCR beta V segments appeared in productive rearrangements about 90% or about 30% of the time, broadly matching IMGT annotations. According to a later analysis, TCR association rates differed among HLA loci, with DRB1 alleles showing the most associated TCRs and HLA-C alleles showing the fewest. A group of highly shared sequence variants was considered likely to be a technical artifact of the sequencing pipeline. In a later analysis, more than 15,000 TCR beta sequences were associated with specific HLA alleles at a false discovery rate of 0.05. Only TCR beta chains were sequenced in this cohort, and the absence of alpha or paired-chain data limited detectable features. A later genetic analysis reported fewer N-insertions in productive TCRs among donors in an Asian-associated ancestry cluster than the roughly 620-donor mean. Assigning TCR associations to individual alleles was difficult when HLA alleles, especially DR and DQ, strongly co-occurred. CMV serostatus was the only immune exposure information available for the cohort. Three of the identified cytomegalovirus-associated TCR beta chains were confirmed in vitro to be specific for cytomegalovirus antigens. HLA typing was unavailable for some donors at each locus, so association tests used only the typed subset. It was suggested by the authors that the approach could potentially be generalized to other disease states and immunological phenotypes. The classifier was reported to diagnose cytomegalovirus status with high specificity and sensitivity in both the original cohort and the validation cohort. Some IMGT-functional V segments, including TRBV6-2 and TRBV6-3, could not be distinguished by the 87-base-pair reads and were therefore excluded.

The library was generated by the immunoSEQ multiplex PCR assay. The multiplex PCR relied on a mix of 60 forward primers for TCR Vbeta segments and 13 reverse primers for TCR Jbeta segments. The CDR3 region of rearranged TCR beta genes was amplified from genomic DNA with a multiplex PCR assay. The Illumina HiSeq System was used to sequence the amplified TCR beta libraries as 87-base-pair reads. As for how the authors treated the data: A later analysis tallied approximately 87 million unique TCR beta chains across the 610 or so repertoires, and approximately 12 million of those chains were shared by two or more donors. Raw reads were error-corrected and collapsed into unique sequences by a nearest-neighbor algorithm in which closely related sequences were merged to remove PCR and sequencing errors. Alignment of CDR3 sequences to IMGT reference sequences was used to assign V, D and J gene segments. For a sequence to be retained, a match of at least six nucleotides was required to both a V gene segment and a J gene segment. Rearrangements were classified as productive when the CDR3 lacked stop codons and remained in frame with V and J, and all other rearrangements were classified as non-productive. Following IMGT convention, CDR3 was defined as the stretch from the second conserved V-encoded cysteine to the conserved J-encoded phenylalanine. The earlier analysis of approximately 500 of the donors excluded sequences that lacked an unambiguous match to a single V gene segment. In an earlier analysis of about 590 of the donors, a V segment was called functional when productive rearrangements were above 56.7%, and segregating when the standard deviation between donors exceeded 5%. A statistical classification framework was built to diagnose cytomegalovirus status from the catalog of TCR beta chain sequences. V and J gene assignment, in a later analysis, came from comparing TCR nucleotide sequences with IMGT/GENE-DB human TR gene sequences. A later analysis assigned CDR3 sequences and most-parsimonious VDJ recombination scenarios with the TCRdist pipeline. In a later analysis, every TCR beta chain was defined by the combination of its CDR3 amino acid sequence and its V-gene family, and reads without a unique V-gene family were dropped. To address suspected cross-contamination and a sequencing artifact, a later analysis removed some 620 highly shared, low-generation-probability nucleotide sequences. In a later analysis, a clonal expansion index was calculated for each public chain from normalized within-repertoire ranks of inferred template counts. In a later analysis, generation probabilities were computed with a VDJ recombination model fitted to out-of-frame rearrangements, and the resulting probabilities were checked against IGoR. A later analysis scored TCR-TCR, TCR-HLA and TCR-CMV co-occurrence with hypergeometric tests, applying a repertoire-size bias correction to TCR pairs. A later analysis estimated false discovery rates by permuting HLA or CMV assignments 20 times. In a later analysis, co-occurring TCRs were grouped using DBSCAN, and TCRdist sequence similarity was added for clustering within HLA-allele-positive subsets. Repertoires with fewer than 30,000 or more than 120,000 public chains were left out of co-occurrence clustering, as were about five repertoires with anomalous nucleotide sharing. Held by TCRdb, this immuneACCESS table contains in-frame sequences only and omits some clones. Under half of the omission traces to an unresolved V gene where checked; the cause of the rest is unknown. Clone size and the V and J calls come from that table; the DNA yielded D and trimming. The sample contains almost 65,000 clones, 60% to 80% of them found a single time. The ten most abundant clones make up roughly 5.1% of the sample.

Rearrangement joined TRBV13 to TRBJ2-3, with 7 bases matching TRBD2. What was sequenced was PBMCs. The source of this sequence is a male donor in good health and CMV-seropositive. The CDR3: CASSLVAGGTDTQYF. The DNA sequence follows: TGTGCCAGCAGCTTAGTTGCGGGGGGCACAGATACGCAGTATTTT.